The text below deals with one TCR beta chain. Its target is unknown. The TCR beta CDR3 regions underwent amplification using RNA transcripts as the source. When the TCR CDR3 underwent first-round RT-PCR, the HTBI primer set was used. A single record per CDR3 protein comes from TCRdb applying MiXCR to the multiplex PCR reads. The sample records fewer than 850,000 distinct CDR3 sequences, around a sixth being singletons. This record belongs to a study of T cells in Graves' hyperthyroidism and ophthalmopathy. Study conclusions and caveats: Researchers report that a 13 V-J model separated ophthalmopathy from stable hyperthyroidism.

The germline gives CDR1 SGHTA, CDR2 FQGNSA. The CDR3 loop spans 14 amino acids. With 3 bases removed from V and 0 bases from J, the gap between germline ends came to 9 bases. Sequenced material: blood. This TCR derives from a man aged 50-60 years with Graves' hyperthyroidism. The chain is built from TRBV7-2 and TRBJ2-7; D perhaps matches TRBD2 (5 bases). CDR3 in amino acids: CASSFPAASYEQYF. The CDR3 nucleotides read TGTGCCAGCAGCTTCCCAGCGGCCTCCTACGAGCAGTACTTC.